This TCR beta chain was identified in a study of T cell responses to AZD1222 COVID-19 vaccine. Study-level results: Increases in Spike-specific TCR breadth and depth were seen after two AZD1222 doses.

Assay: immunoSEQ multiplex PCR; the TCRdb copy retains only in-frame clones and omits some. The repertoire holds 150,000 or so clones, about nine tenths seen once, with 5% in the top ten. The CDR3 runs 15 residues. Deletions cut 2 bases from V and 2 bases from J, with 11 bases between. Germline values: CDR1 SGHRS, CDR2 YFSETQ. In its sample, this clone was seen once. The antigen remains unidentified. This clonotype was obtained from an adult in good health. Sequencing used peripheral blood, obtained on day 0 of AZD1222 vaccination. J is TRBJ1-3 and V is TRBV5-1; no reliable D call. The CDR3 region is CASSFGEATGNTIYF. In DNA form, the CDR3 reads TGCGCCAGCAGCTTTGGGGAGGCCACTGGAAACACCATATATTTT.